The source of this TCR beta chain is a study of T-cell reconstitution after alpha-beta-depleted transplantation in children. V was trimmed by 0 bases and J by 0 bases, leaving 9 bases between them. The CDR3 contains 16 residues. Germline CDR1 LGHNA, CDR2 YSLEER. Ten or more counts support this clonotype. Its specificity is unknown. Findings of the study overall: Some patients' high day-60 TCRbeta diversity was attributed to recipient cells surviving conditioning. Reportedly, only several hundred clones from non-depleted graft cells drove alpha-beta T-cell counts at about two months. Diversity and T-cell counts at one year after transplant derived mostly from new T cells.

A TCRbeta library incorporating unique molecular identifiers was prepared. TCRdb processed the PCR reads anew with MiXCR; each CDR3 protein has one entry. The repertoire has 200,000 to 250,000 distinct CDR3 sequences, about 8.2% of them found once; the top ten carry 35% to 45%. This sample comprised PBMCs, mostly from graft donor cells, obtained 360 days after TCRalphabeta/CD19-depleted stem cell transplant. The TCR originated in a male patient between 2 and 10 years old who had a stem cell transplant for acute myeloid leukemia, so the T cells may come from the graft donor. This sequence joins TRBV4-3 and TRBJ2-4; D gene uncertain. The DNA for the CDR3 is TGCGCCAGCAGCCAAGATGGCGCACTAGCCAAAAACATTCAGTACTTC. Translating it yields CASSQDGALAKNIQYF.